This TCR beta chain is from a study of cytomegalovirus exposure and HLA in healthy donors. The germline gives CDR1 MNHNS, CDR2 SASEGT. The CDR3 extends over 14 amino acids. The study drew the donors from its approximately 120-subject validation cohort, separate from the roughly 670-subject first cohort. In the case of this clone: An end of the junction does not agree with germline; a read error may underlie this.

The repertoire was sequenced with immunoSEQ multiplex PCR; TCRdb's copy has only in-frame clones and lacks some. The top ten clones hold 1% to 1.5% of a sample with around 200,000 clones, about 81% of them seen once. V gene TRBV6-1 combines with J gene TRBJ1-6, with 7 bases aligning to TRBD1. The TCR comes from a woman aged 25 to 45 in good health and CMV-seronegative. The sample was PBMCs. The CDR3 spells CASNEDRVYSPLHF. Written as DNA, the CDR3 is TGTGCCAGCAATGAAGACAGGGTATACTCACCCCTCCACTTT.